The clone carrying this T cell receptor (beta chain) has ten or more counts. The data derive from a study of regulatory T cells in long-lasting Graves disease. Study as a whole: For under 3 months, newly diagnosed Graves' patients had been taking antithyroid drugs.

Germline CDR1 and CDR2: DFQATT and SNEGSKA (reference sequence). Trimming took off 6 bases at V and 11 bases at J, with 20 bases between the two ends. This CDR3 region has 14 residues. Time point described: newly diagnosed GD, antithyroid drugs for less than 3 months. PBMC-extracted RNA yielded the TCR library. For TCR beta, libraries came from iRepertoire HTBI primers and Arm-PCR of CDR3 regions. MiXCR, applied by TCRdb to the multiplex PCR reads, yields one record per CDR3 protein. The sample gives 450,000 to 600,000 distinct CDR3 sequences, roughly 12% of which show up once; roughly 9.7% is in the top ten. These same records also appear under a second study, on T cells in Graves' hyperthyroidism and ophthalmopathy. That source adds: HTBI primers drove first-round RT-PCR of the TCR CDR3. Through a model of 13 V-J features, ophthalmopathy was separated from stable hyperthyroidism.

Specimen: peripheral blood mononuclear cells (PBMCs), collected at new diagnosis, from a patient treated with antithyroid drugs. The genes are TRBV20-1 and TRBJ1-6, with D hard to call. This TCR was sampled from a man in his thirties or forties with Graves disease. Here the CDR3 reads CSAGNAAGKAPLHF. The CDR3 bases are TGCAGTGCCGGAAACGCGGCGGGAAAGGCACCCCTCCACTTT.